The source of this T cell receptor beta chain is a study of tissue T cells after allogeneic stem cell transplantation. Findings and caveats of the study: Within patients, tissue anatomy strongly shaped TCR repertoire composition. Blood and spleen captured only part of the tissue TCR repertoire. This small cohort was clinically heterogeneous, and sampling depth was a limitation.

Here immunoSEQ multiplex PCR was the method, and the copy in TCRdb shows in-frame clones only, minus some. The sample shows around 4,000 clones, about two thirds of them seen only once. The CDR3 is made up of 12 amino acids. With 4 bases removed from V and 1 base from J, the gap between germline ends came to 4 bases. Per germline, CDR1 SNHLY and CDR2 FYNNEI. As for this clone: Its antigen is still unknown.

This chain joins TRBV2 and TRBJ2-5; D not resolved. The receptor was derived from a woman aged 18 to 55 with breast cancer. The source was left colon tissue, collected at autopsy. As DNA, the CDR3 is TGTGCCAGCAGTGCCCTCCAAGAGACCCAGTACTTC. Its protein product is CASSALQETQYF.